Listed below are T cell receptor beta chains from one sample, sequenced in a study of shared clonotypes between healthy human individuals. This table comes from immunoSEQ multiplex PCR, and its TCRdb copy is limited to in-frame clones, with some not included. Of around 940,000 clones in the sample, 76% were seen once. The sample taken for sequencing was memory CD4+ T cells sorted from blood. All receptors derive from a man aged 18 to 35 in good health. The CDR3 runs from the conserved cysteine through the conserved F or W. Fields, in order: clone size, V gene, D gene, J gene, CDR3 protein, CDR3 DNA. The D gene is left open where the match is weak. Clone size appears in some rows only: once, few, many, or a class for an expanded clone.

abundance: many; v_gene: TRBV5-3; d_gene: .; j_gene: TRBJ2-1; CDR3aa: CARSITEHNEQFF; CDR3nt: TGTGCCAGAAGCATCACCGAGCACAATGAGCAGTTCTTC
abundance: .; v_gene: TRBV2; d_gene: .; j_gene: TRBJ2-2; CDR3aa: CASSLALGELFF; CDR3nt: TGTGCCAGCAGCCTGGCTCTCGGGGAGCTGTTTTTT
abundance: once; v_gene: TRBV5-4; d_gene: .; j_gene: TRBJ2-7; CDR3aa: CASSADARTYEQYF; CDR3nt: TGTGCCAGCAGCGCCGACGCCCGCACTTACGAGCAGTACTTC
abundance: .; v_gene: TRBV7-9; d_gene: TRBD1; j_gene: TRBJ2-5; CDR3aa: CASSLMGQSEETQYF; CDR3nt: TGTGCCAGCAGCTTAATGGGACAGAGTGAAGAGACCCAGTACTTC
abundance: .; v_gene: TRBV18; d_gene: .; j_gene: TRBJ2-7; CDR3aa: CASSPPVGSNYEQYF; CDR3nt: TGTGCCAGCTCACCACCAGTAGGCAGTAACTACGAGCAGTACTTC
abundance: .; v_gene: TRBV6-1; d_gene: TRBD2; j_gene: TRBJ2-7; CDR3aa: CASSSERGSSYEQYF; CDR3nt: TGTGCCAGCAGCTCCGAGCGGGGGAGCTCCTACGAGCAGTACTTC
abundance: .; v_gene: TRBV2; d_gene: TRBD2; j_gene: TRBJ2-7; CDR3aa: CASSGPGVAGAYEQYF; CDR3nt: TGTGCCAGCAGTGGGCCCGGGGTAGCGGGGGCCTACGAGCAGTACTTC
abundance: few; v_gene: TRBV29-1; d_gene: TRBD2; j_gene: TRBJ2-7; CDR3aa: CSVVQSLAGYEQYF; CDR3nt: TGCAGCGTTGTTCAATCGCTAGCGGGGTACGAGCAGTACTTC
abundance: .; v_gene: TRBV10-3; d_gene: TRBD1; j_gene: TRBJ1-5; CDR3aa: CAISEAGQYNQPQHF; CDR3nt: TGTGCCATCAGTGAAGCGGGACAGTATAATCAGCCCCAGCATTTT
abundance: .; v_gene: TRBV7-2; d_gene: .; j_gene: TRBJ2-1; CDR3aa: CASSRGGDEQFF; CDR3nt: TGTGCCAGCAGCCGGGGCGGGGATGAGCAGTTCTTC
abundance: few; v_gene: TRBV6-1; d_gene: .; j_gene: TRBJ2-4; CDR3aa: CASSQGNIQYF; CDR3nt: TGTGCCAGCAGTCAGGGGAACATTCAGTACTTC
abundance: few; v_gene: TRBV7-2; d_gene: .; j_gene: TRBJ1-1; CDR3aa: CASSLGGRTEAFF; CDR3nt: TGTGCCAGCAGCCTGGGGGGGAGGACTGAAGCTTTCTTT
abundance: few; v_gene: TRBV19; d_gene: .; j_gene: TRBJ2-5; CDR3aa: CASSAAWETQYF; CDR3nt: TGTGCCAGTAGCGCAGCCTGGGAGACCCAGTACTTC
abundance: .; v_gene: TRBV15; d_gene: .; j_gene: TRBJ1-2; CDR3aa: CATSREMTANYGYTF; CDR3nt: TGTGCCACCAGCAGGGAAATGACAGCTAACTATGGCTACACCTTC
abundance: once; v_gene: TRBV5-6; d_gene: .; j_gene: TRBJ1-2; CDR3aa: CASSLAGEEDYGYTF; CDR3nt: TGTGCCAGCAGCTTGGCCGGGGAGGAGGACTATGGCTACACCTTC
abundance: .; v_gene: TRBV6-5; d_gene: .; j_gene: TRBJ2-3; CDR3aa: CASRDRAGDTQYF; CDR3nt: TGTGCCAGCAGGGACAGAGCGGGAGATACGCAGTATTTT
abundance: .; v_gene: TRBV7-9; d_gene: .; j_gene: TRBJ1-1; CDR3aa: CASRVSGARGTEAFF; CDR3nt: TGTGCCAGCCGGGTTTCGGGGGCGAGGGGCACTGAAGCTTTCTTT
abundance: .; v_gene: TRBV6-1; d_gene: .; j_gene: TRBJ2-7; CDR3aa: CASSERQTISYEQYF; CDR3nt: TGTGCCAGCAGTGAAAGACAGACTATCAGCTACGAGCAGTACTTC
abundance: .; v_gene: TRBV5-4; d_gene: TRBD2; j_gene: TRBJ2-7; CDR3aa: CASSLKSGRDEQYF; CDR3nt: TGTGCCAGCAGCTTGAAGAGCGGGAGGGACGAGCAGTACTTC
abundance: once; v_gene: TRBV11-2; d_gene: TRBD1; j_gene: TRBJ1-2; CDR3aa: CASSRGTVYTF; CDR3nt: TGTGCCAGCAGTCGCGGGACAGTCTACACCTTC
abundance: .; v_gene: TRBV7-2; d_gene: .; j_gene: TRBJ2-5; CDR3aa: CASSLAGGGAWETQYF; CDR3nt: TGTGCCAGCAGCTTGGCCGGTGGGGGGGCCTGGGAGACCCAGTACTTC
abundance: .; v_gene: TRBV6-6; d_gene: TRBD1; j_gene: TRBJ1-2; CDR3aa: CASSRQGMGTF; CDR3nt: TGTGCCAGCAGTAGACAGGGTATGGGCACCTTC
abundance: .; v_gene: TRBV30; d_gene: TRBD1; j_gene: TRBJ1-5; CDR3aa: CAWSFGNRGQPQHF; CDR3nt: TGTGCCTGGAGCTTTGGTAACAGGGGCCAGCCCCAGCATTTT
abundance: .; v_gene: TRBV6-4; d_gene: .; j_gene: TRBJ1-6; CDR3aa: CASSGLDEPLHF; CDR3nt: TGTGCCAGCAGTGGTCTTGATGAGCCCCTCCACTTT
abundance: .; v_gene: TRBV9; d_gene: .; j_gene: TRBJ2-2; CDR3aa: CASSLRDRELFF; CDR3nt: TGTGCCAGCAGCCTAAGGGACAGGGAGCTGTTTTTT
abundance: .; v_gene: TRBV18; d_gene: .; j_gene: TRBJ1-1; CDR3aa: CASSPLQNTEAFF; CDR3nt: TGTGCCAGCTCACCGCTGCAGAACACTGAAGCTTTCTTT
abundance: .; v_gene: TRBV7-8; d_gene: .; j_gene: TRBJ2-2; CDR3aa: CASSLHEGTNTGELFF; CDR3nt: TGTGCCAGCAGCTTACATGAGGGGACCAACACCGGGGAGCTGTTTTTT
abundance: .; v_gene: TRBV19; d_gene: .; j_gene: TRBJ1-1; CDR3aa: CASSPLWAMNTEAFF; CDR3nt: TGTGCCAGTAGTCCCCTTTGGGCTATGAACACTGAAGCTTTCTTT
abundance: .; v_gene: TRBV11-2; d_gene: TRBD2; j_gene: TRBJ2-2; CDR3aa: CASSLEGGVAGELFF; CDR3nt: TGTGCCAGCAGCTTAGAGGGAGGGGTGGCCGGGGAGCTGTTTTTT
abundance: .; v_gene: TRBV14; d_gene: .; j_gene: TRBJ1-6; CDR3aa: CASSQALGSPLHF; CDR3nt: TGTGCCAGCAGCCAAGCACTGGGTTCACCCCTCCACTTT
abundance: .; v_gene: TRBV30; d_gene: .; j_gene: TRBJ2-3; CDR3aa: CAWSMTPDTQYF; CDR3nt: TGTGCCTGGAGTATGACCCCAGATACGCAGTATTTT
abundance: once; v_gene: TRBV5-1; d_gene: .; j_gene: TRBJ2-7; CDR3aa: CASSFLYEQYF; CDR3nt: TGCGCCAGCAGCTTTCTCTACGAGCAGTACTTC
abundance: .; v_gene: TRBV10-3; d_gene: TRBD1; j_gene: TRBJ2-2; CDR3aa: CAISPDRLANTGELFF; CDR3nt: TGTGCCATCAGTCCGGACAGGCTAGCGAACACCGGGGAGCTGTTTTTT
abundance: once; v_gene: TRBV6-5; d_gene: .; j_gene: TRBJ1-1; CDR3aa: CASSPDGNTEAFF; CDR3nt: TGTGCCAGCAGCCCTGATGGGAACACTGAAGCTTTCTTT
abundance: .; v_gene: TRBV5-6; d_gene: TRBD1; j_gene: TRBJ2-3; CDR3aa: CASSLVNGGQGADTQYF; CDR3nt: TGTGCCAGCAGCTTGGTGAATGGGGGACAGGGCGCAGATACGCAGTATTTT
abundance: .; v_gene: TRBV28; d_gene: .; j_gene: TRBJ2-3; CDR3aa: CASSLPRTRADTQYF; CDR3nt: TGTGCCAGCAGTTTACCCCGAACGAGGGCAGATACGCAGTATTTT
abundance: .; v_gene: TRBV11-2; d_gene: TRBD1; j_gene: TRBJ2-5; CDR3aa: CASSREGAGGETQYF; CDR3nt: TGTGCCAGCAGCCGAGAGGGGGCAGGTGGGGAGACCCAGTACTTC
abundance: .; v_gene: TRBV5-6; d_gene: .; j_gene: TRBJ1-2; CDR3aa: CASSRRTQIGNYGYTF; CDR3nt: TGTGCCAGCAGCAGACGGACCCAGATAGGGAACTATGGCTACACCTTC
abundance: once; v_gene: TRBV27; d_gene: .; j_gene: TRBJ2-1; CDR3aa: CASSLGSSSYNEQFF; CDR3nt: TGTGCCAGCAGTTTAGGCTCGAGCTCCTACAATGAGCAGTTCTTC
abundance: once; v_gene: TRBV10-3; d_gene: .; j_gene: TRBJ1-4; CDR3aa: CAISESSRETEKLFF; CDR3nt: TGTGCCATCAGTGAGTCGAGCAGGGAAACTGAAAAACTGTTTTTT
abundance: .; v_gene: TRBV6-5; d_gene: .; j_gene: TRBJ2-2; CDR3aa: CASSRLAGAGELFF; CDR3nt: TGTGCCAGCAGTCGACTAGCAGGGGCCGGGGAGCTGTTTTTT
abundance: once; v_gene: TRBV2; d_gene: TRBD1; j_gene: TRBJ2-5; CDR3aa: CASSEIPGTGETQYF; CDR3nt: TGTGCCAGCAGTGAAATTCCGGGGACAGGGGAGACCCAGTACTTC
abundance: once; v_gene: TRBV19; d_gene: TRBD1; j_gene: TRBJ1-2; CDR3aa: CASTSTGDEGYGYTF; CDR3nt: TGTGCCAGTACCTCGACAGGGGATGAGGGTTATGGCTACACCTTC
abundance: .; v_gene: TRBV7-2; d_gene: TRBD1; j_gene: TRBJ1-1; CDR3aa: CASSLVWDRVTEAFF; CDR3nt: TGTGCCAGCAGCTTAGTTTGGGACAGGGTCACTGAAGCTTTCTTT